What follows are 14 T cell receptor beta chains derived from one specimen sequenced in a study of T-cell reconstitution after alpha-beta-depleted transplantation in children. Unique molecular identifiers were used to barcode this TCRbeta library. TCRdb analysed the PCR reads with MiXCR anew, one entry per CDR3 protein. Of fewer than 700,000 distinct CDR3 sequences listed, roughly 13% were seen once; the top ten hold 2.2%. The sample here was PBMCs, mostly from graft donor cells, taken 360 days after TCRalphabeta/CD19-depleted stem cell transplant. These receptors all come from a male patient under 18 who had a stem cell transplant for acute myeloid leukemia, so the T cells may come from the graft donor.

J is TRBJ2-3 and V is TRBV30; tentative D call: TRBD1 (5 bases). The V end was cut by 2 bases, the J end by 5 bases, with 11 bases between. In germline, CDR1 is GTSNPN, CDR2 SVGIG (reference sequence). The CDR3 has 13 amino acids. The CDR3 sequence is CAWSHQGIDTQYF. The CDR3 nucleotides are TGTGCCTGGAGTCATCAGGGTATAGATACGCAGTATTTT.

This clonotype has a handful of counts. The V and J genes are TRBV20-1 and TRBJ2-7; 10 nucleotides agree with TRBD2. The CDR3 consists of 17 residues. After removal of 1 base from V and 7 bases from J, the junction contained 16 bases not matched to a gene. The V gene's germline CDR1 is DFQATT and CDR2 SNEGSKA (reference sequence). CDR3 protein: CSARGHWVLAGEGEQYF. CDR3 in DNA: TGCAGTGCTAGAGGGCATTGGGTCCTAGCGGGAGAGGGGGAGCAGTACTTC.

This clonotype was seen only a few times. The chain links TRBV11-3 to TRBJ2-2; tentative D call: TRBD2 (6 bases). Trimming pared 6 bases from V and 1 base from J, leaving 9 bases between. Germline-derived CDR1 and CDR2 are SGHNT and YENEEA. CDR3 length equals 14 residues. CDR3 DNA sequence: TGTGCCAGCAGGAATAGCGGGAACACCGGGGAGCTGTTTTTT. This sequence encodes CASRNSGNTGELFF. The entire variable domain, with the rest obtained from reference TRBV11-3 and TRBJ2-2, is as follows: EAGVVQSPRYKIIEKKQPVAFWCNPISGHNTLYWYLQNLGQGPELLIRYENEEAVDDSQLPKDRFSAERLKGVDSTLKIQPAELGDSAVYLCASRNSGNTGELFFGEGSRLTVL.

This clonotype has a handful of counts. The chain carries TRBV24-1 and TRBJ2-3; 11 bases map to TRBD1. J gave up 0 bases and V 2 bases, and 12 bases lay outside the gene matches. This CDR3 contains 20 residues. CDR1 KGHDR and CDR2 SFDVKD come from the germline V gene. CDR3 sequence (DNA): TGTGCCACCAGTGATTGGACAGGGGGCAACATAGCGGATAGCACAGATACGCAGTATTTT. This codes for CATSDWTGGNIADSTDTQYF.

The V and J genes are TRBV6-1 and TRBJ2-3; 9 bases map to TRBD1. CDR1 and CDR2 from the germline V gene are MNHNS and SASEGT. This CDR3 comprises 16 residues. The V and J ends lost 5 bases and 3 bases, in that order; junction bases with no gene match: 9. CDR3 residues: CASSRGQGRQTDTQYF. DNA of the CDR3: TGTGCCAGCAGTAGGGGACAGGGAAGACAGACAGATACGCAGTATTTT.

This clonotype was observed at least ten times. The V call is TRBV7-9, the J call TRBJ1-1; D possibly corresponds to TRBD1 (5 bases). This CDR3 spans 14 amino acids. Trimming stripped 5 bases from V and 4 bases from J, with 14 bases between. In germline, CDR1 is SEHNR, CDR2 FQNEAQ (reference sequence). CDR3 in amino acids: CASSPQRGFTEAFF. In DNA, the CDR3 is TGTGCCAGCAGCCCCCAGAGGGGATTCACTGAAGCTTTCTTT. Variable domain in full (rest from reference TRBV7-9 and TRBJ1-1): DTGVSQNPRHKITKRGQNVTFRCDPISEHNRLYWYRQTLGQGPEFLTYFQNEAQLEKSRLLSDRFSAERPKGSFSTLEIQRTEQGDSAMYLCASSPQRGFTEAFFGQGTRLTVV.

This clonotype was detected ten times or more. In nucleotides, the CDR3 is TGCGCCAGCAGACCCCTATTGGGGCCCCAAGAGACCCAGTACTTC. Its translation is CASRPLLGPQETQYF. V gene TRBV5-1 combines with J gene TRBJ2-5; a weak D match, TRBD1 (5 bases). Trimming took 5 bases from V and 1 from J, leaving 15 bases between them. Germline CDR1 and CDR2: SGHRS and YFSETQ. CDR3 length: 15 residues.

The chain combines TRBV5-4 with TRBJ2-1; tentatively, D is TRBD1 or TRBD2 (6 bases each). The CDR3 extends over 16 amino acids. V lost 6 bases, J lost 2 bases, and 18 bases lay in between. CDR1 SGHNT and CDR2 YYREEE come from the germline V gene (reference sequence). The CDR3 loop reads CASTPMLGGAYNEQFF. The DNA of the CDR3 is TGTGCCAGCACACCCATGCTCGGGGGCGCCTACAATGAGCAGTTCTTC.

This clonotype showed up many times. V usage is TRBV5-1 and J usage is TRBJ2-3; the D is unclear. The CDR3 has 13 amino acids. Germline CDR1 and CDR2: SGHRS and YFSETQ. The V end was cut by 6 bases, the J end by 5 bases, with 13 bases between. CDR3 DNA sequence: TGCGCCAGCACCCAGACAACGAAAGATACGCAGTATTTT. This gives the protein CASTQTTKDTQYF. Full variable domain (rest looked up from reference TRBV5-1 and TRBJ2-3): KAGVTQTPRYLIKTRGQQVTLSCSPISGHRSVSWYQQTPGQGLQFLFEYFSETQRNKGNFPGRFSGRQFSNSRSEMNVSTLELGDSALYLCASTQTTKDTQYFGPGTRLTVL.

Worth noting for this clonotype: A read error may explain this, as a much larger clone is one base away. The chain couples TRBV9 to TRBJ2-1; D call uncertain. Germline-derived CDR1 and CDR2 are SGDLS and YYNGEE. Trimming pared 0 bases from V and 7 bases from J, leaving 2 bases between. The CDR3 has 11 amino acids. In DNA form, the CDR3 reads TGTGCCAGCAGCGTAGAGAATGAGCAGTTCTTC. Protein product: CASSVENEQFF.

Only a few counts were recorded for this clonotype. The V gene is TRBV6-2 or TRBV6-3, the J gene TRBJ2-7; 12 positions match TRBD2. The J segment lost 5 bases and the V segment lost 0 bases, leaving 5 bases of the junction unmatched. The CDR3 has 16 residues. Per germline, CDR1 MNHEY and CDR2 SVGEGT. CDR3 loop: CASSYSRSSGRDEQYF. CDR3 nucleotides: TGTGCCAGCAGTTACTCGAGGTCTAGCGGGAGGGACGAGCAGTACTTC.

This chain connects TRBV19 to TRBJ2-1; 7 positions match TRBD2. The CDR3 totals 15 residues. V was pared by 3 bases and J by 1 base, with 3 bases of the junction left unmatched. CDR1 LNHDA and CDR2 SQIVND come from the germline V gene (reference sequence). The CDR3 sequence is CASSIQGLSYNEQFF. CDR3 in DNA: TGTGCCAGTAGTATCCAGGGACTATCCTACAATGAGCAGTTCTTC. The full variable domain, rest sourced from reference TRBV19 and TRBJ2-1, is DGGITQSPKYLFRKEGQNVTLSCEQNLNHDAMYWYRQDPGQGLRLIYYSQIVNDFQKGDIAEGYSVSREKKESFPLTVTSAQKNPTAFYLCASSIQGLSYNEQFFGPGTRLTVL.

The gene calls are TRBV20-1 and TRBJ2-5; TRBD2 matches at 8 bases. The CDR3 has 14 amino acids. The J segment lost 4 bases and the V segment lost 5 bases, leaving 9 bases of the junction unmatched. CDR1 is DFQATT, CDR2 SNEGSKA, per germline (reference sequence). This CDR3 reads CSAWPGRGGETQYF. The DNA of the CDR3 is TGCAGTGCTTGGCCGGGTCGGGGGGGAGAGACCCAGTACTTC.

This clonotype was seen many times. The genes are TRBV20-1 and TRBJ2-5; D gene unclear. The CDR3 length is 8 residues. Looked up from germline, CDR1 is DFQATT and CDR2 is SNEGSKA (reference sequence). V dropped 6 bases and J dropped 4 bases, with 0 bases sitting between them. CDR3 sequence reads: CSAETQYF. The DNA for the CDR3 is TGCAGTGCAGAGACCCAGTACTTC.